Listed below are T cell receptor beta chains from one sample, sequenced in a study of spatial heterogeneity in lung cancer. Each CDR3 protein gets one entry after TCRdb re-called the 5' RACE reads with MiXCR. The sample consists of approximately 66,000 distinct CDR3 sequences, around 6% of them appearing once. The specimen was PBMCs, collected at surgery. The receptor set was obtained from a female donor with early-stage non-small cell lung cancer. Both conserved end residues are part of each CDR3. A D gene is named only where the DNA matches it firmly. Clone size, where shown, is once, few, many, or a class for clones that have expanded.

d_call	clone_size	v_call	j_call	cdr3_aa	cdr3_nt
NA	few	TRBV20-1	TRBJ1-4	CSASGHNEKLFF	TGCAGTGCTAGCGGACATAATGAAAAACTGTTTTTT
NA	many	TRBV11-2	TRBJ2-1	CASSLEMVGAQFF	TGTGCCAGCAGCTTAGAGATGGTGGGGGCGCAGTTCTTC
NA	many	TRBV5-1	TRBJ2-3	CASSLRVEGRRGDTQYF	TGCGCCAGCAGCTTGAGGGTCGAGGGAAGGCGGGGAGATACGCAGTATTTT
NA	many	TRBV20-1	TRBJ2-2	CSARDRRQGNTGELFF	TGCAGTGCTAGAGATCGAAGGCAGGGCAACACCGGGGAGCTGTTTTTT
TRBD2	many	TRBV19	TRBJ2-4	CASSLKPRGVNIQYF	TGTGCCAGTAGTCTCAAACCGCGGGGGGTTAACATTCAGTACTTC
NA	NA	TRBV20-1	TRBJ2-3	CSVQGGPTDTQYF	TGCAGTGTTCAGGGGGGCCCCACAGATACGCAGTATTTT
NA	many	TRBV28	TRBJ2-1	CASSLFVYNEQFF	TGTGCCAGCAGTTTATTTGTATACAATGAGCAGTTCTTC
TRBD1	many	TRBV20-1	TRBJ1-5	CSAQRGDRGNQPQHF	TGCAGTGCTCAGCGTGGGGACAGGGGTAATCAGCCCCAGCATTTT
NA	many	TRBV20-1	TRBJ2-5	CSAPGTLGETQYF	TGCAGTGCTCCAGGGACCTTGGGGGAGACCCAGTACTTC
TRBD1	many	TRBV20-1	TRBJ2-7	CSARPGQGAYEQYF	TGCAGTGCTAGACCGGGACAGGGGGCTTACGAGCAGTACTTC
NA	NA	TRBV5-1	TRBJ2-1	CASSLFGDPSYNEQFF	TGCGCCAGCAGCTTGTTTGGAGACCCCTCCTACAATGAGCAGTTCTTC
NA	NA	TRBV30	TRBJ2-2	CAWSRTVTGELFF	TGTGCCTGGAGTAGGACGGTCACCGGGGAGCTGTTTTTT
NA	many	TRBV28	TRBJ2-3	CASSPSGHLTDTQYF	TGTGCCAGCAGTCCATCGGGACACCTCACAGATACGCAGTATTTT
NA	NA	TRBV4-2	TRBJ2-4	CVSSQDEGDIQYF	TGTGTCAGCAGCCAAGATGAGGGAGACATTCAGTACTTC
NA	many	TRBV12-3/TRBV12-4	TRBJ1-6	CASSLAGKNSPLHF	TGTGCCAGCAGTTTAGCAGGGAAGAATTCACCCCTCCACTTT
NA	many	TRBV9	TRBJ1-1	CASSVSRANTEAFF	TGTGCCAGCAGCGTATCCAGGGCGAACACTGAAGCTTTCTTT
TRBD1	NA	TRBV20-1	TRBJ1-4	CSASGTANEKLFF	TGCAGTGCTTCCGGGACAGCTAATGAAAAACTGTTTTTT